This is a list of T cell receptor beta chains from one sample in a study of regulatory T cells in long-lasting Graves disease. Using its own MiXCR run on the multiplex PCR reads, TCRdb lists one record per CDR3 protein. The data show approximately 470,000 distinct CDR3 sequences, around 21% seen once. The material was peripheral blood mononuclear cells (PBMCs), obtained when the disease was refractory, from a patient treated with antithyroid drugs. The source of these receptors is a female donor with Graves disease. Both conserved end residues are part of each CDR3. Fields, in order: J gene, V gene, D gene, clone size, CDR3 DNA, CDR3 protein. D genes are given only for firm matches. Size is omitted from some rows. Given values are once, few, many or a class for expanded clones.

TRBJ1-3 TRBV12-5 - - TGTGCTAGTGGTTTGGTACTAGAAGGGAGAGGAAACACCATATATTTT CASGLVLEGRGNTIYF
TRBJ2-7 TRBV28 - few TGTGCCAGCAGAGACACGTCCTCCTCCGAGCAGTACTTC CASRDTSSSEQYF
TRBJ2-5 TRBV24-1 - many TGTGCCACCGGTGGCTCAGGTTGGGAGACCCAGTACTTC CATGGSGWETQYF
TRBJ2-7 TRBV20-1 - - TGCAGCGTTGCTGAGTACGAGCAGTACTTC CSVAEYEQYF
TRBJ2-7 TRBV27 TRBD2 many TGTGCCAGCAGTTTAGCGGGGGGCGGCGAGCAGTACTTC CASSLAGGGEQYF
TRBJ2-7 TRBV20-1 - many TGCAGTGCTAGAGGGGCGTACGAGCAGTACTTC CSARGAYEQYF
TRBJ1-1 TRBV27 - - TGTGCCAGCAGCTTCCGGGACTCAGCTGAAGCTTTCTTT CASSFRDSAEAFF
TRBJ1-1 TRBV9 - few TGTGCCAGCAGCGTGGGGATGGAGAACACTGAAGCTTTCTTT CASSVGMENTEAFF
TRBJ2-7 TRBV7-3 - - TGTGCCAGCAGAGGGAGACAGTACTTC CASRGRQYF
TRBJ2-5 TRBV5-4 - once TGTGCCAGCAGCTTGGGGGGTGACCCATGGGGGTTCTTC CASSLGGDPWGFF
TRBJ2-7 TRBV3-1 - few TGTGCCAGCAGCCAAGTAGCCCCATTATGGGGGCTCCTCTACGAGCAGTACTTC CASSQVAPLWGLLYEQYF
TRBJ2-7 TRBV6-1 - many TGTGCCAGCAGCGGACTGCAATCCTACGAGCAGTACTTC CASSGLQSYEQYF
TRBJ1-1 TRBV11-2 TRBD1 many TGTGCCAGCAGCTCCAACCCCCCCACGCCTACAGGGGGATTT CASSSNPPTPTGGF
TRBJ1-1 TRBV4-2 - once TGTGCCAGCAGCCAAGCCTACAGAGCTCGGGACACTGAAGCTTTCTTT CASSQAYRARDTEAFF
TRBJ2-7 TRBV7-9 - - TGTGCCAGCAGCTTAGGCACTGGCTACGAGGAGGTCTACTTC CASSLGTGYEEVYF
TRBJ1-1 TRBV27 TRBD1 few TGTGCCAGCAGTTTTCGCGAAATCACAGGGGTGGCTTTCTTT CASSFREITGVAFF
TRBJ2-5 TRBV6-1 - once TGTGCCAGCAGAATCGGTCTTACGGCCCAGTACTTC CASRIGLTAQYF
TRBJ2-2 TRBV14 - few TGTGCCAGCAGCCCTTGGACTGCAAACGGGGAGCTGTTTTTT CASSPWTANGELFF
TRBJ1-1 TRBV28 - many TGTGCCAGCAGTTTAAACCAATGGACGGTGAGGGGAGCTGAAGCTTTCTTT CASSLNQWTVRGAEAFF
TRBJ2-7 TRBV7-9 - - TGTGCCAGCAGCTTAGGCTCAAACAACGAGCAGTACTTC CASSLGSNNEQYF
TRBJ2-1 TRBV6-5 - few TGTGCCAGCAGTTACGCAGGGCCCTACAATGAGCAGTTCTTC CASSYAGPYNEQFF
TRBJ2-1 TRBV11-1 TRBD2 few TGTGCCAGCAGCTTACGTAGCGGGGGTGAGCAGTTCTTC CASSLRSGGEQFF
TRBJ2-7 TRBV14 TRBD2 - TGTGCCAGCAGCCAAGATAGAGCGGGAGGGCCTTACGAGCAGTACTTC CASSQDRAGGPYEQYF
TRBJ2-7 TRBV7-3 - - TGTGCCAGCAGCCCCCCCGGGTTCCCCTACGAGCAGTACTTC CASSPPGFPYEQYF
TRBJ2-7 TRBV29-1 - - TGCAGCGTCAGGGAGCCGGGGGAGCAGTACTTC CSVREPGEQYF
TRBJ2-7 TRBV20-1 TRBD2 few TGCAGTGCTAGAGATACGGTACTAGCGGGCTACGAGCAGTACTTC CSARDTVLAGYEQYF
TRBJ2-4 TRBV20-1 TRBD1 - TGCAGTGCTAGAGCCGACGGACAGGGACGCAACATTCAGTACTTC CSARADGQGRNIQYF
TRBJ2-7 TRBV14 TRBD1 - TGTGCCAGCAGCCCCCGGACAGGACTCTTCTACGAGCAGTACTTC CASSPRTGLFYEQYF
TRBJ2-5 TRBV3-1 TRBD2 many TGTGCCAGCAGCCGGACTAGCGGGAGCGTAAAGACCCAGTACTTC CASSRTSGSVKTQYF
TRBJ1-1 TRBV27 - - TGTGCCAGCACCTCAGAGGGTTTGAACACTGAAGCCTTCTTT CASTSEGLNTEAFF
TRBJ1-1 TRBV7-2 TRBD1 - TGTGCCAGCAGCTTGGGACAGTTGAGGACTGAAGCTTTCTTT CASSLGQLRTEAFF
TRBJ2-7 TRBV5-1 - - TGCGCCGGCAGCCGGGGTCAGGGGATCAACGAGCAGTACTTC CAGSRGQGINEQYF
TRBJ2-7 TRBV30 - - TGTGCCTGGAGTAAAACAATTGTCACCTACGAGCAGTACTTC CAWSKTIVTYEQYF
TRBJ2-7 TRBV20-1 - - TGCAGTGCCAGACAGGAGGCCTACGAGCAGTACTTC CSARQEAYEQYF
TRBJ2-3 TRBV6-1 TRBD2 few TGTGCCACCAGCACTGTAGCGGGGAGCACAGATACGCAGTATTTT CATSTVAGSTDTQYF
TRBJ1-1 TRBV7-2 - many TGTGCCAGCAGCCGTCTAGGGAATTCGGTCACTGAAGCTTTCTTT CASSRLGNSVTEAFF
TRBJ1-5 TRBV2 - many TGTGCCAGCAGCGAAAGGGGTGGCAATCAGCCCCAGCATTTT CASSERGGNQPQHF
TRBJ2-7 TRBV15 - once TGTGCCACCAGCAGAGGTGAGGGGGAGACCTACGAGCAGTACTTC CATSRGEGETYEQYF
TRBJ2-2 TRBV28 TRBD1 - TGTGCCAGCAGTTCTACAGGGGTAGTCGCCGGGGAGCTGTTTTTT CASSSTGVVAGELFF
TRBJ2-7 TRBV30 - many TGTGCCTGGAGTCTTCTGGGCATTACGTACTTC CAWSLLGITYF
TRBJ2-5 TRBV9 - few TGTGCCAGCAGCGTGAGCAGCGCCCGGATGAGGGAGACCCAGTACTTC CASSVSSARMRETQYF
TRBJ1-3 TRBV30 - few TGTGCCTGGAGAACAGGAGCTGGAAACACCATATATTTT CAWRTGAGNTIYF
TRBJ1-5 TRBV6-2/TRBV6-3 - many TGTGCCAGCAGTTACTTTGAAATTGGTGTGGGCAATCAGCCCCAGCATTTT CASSYFEIGVGNQPQHF